The 14 T cell receptor beta chains reported below all come from one sample, sequenced in a study of blood T cell repertoires in COVID-19. Sequencing was performed with immunoSEQ multiplex PCR; in TCRdb, only in-frame clones are kept and a portion is missing. The data hold about 60,000 clones, with roughly 80% observed a single time. Material for sequencing was peripheral blood. The receptors were gathered from a woman between 65 and 79 years old with acute or convalescent COVID-19.

The chain joins TRBV7-8 to TRBJ2-2, with 14 bases that match TRBD2. V lost 5 bases to trimming and J lost 5 bases; unmatched junction nucleotides: 7. CDR3 length equals 17 residues. Germline V lookup: CDR1 SGHVS, CDR2 FQNEAQ. The CDR3 DNA sequence: TGTGCCAGCAGCACCGGACTAGCGGGGGGTCGGACCGGGGAGCTGTTTTTT. It translates to CASSTGLAGGRTGELFF.

The rearrangement joins TRBV10-3 to TRBJ1-1; TRBD1 agrees at 10 bases. Germline CDR1 reads ENHRY; CDR2 reads SYGVKD. V trimming: 11 bases; J trimming: 0 bases; junction bases outside the gene matches: 6. This CDR3 is built from 14 residues. The CDR3 protein is CAAGTGAVNTEAFF. DNA for the CDR3: TGTGCCGCCGGGACAGGGGCGGTGAACACTGAAGCTTTCTTT.

The gene calls are TRBV7-2 and TRBJ1-5; D is possibly TRBD1 (5 bases). This CDR3 has 15 residues. V was trimmed by 5 bases and J by 5 bases, leaving 16 bases between them. Germline CDR1 and CDR2: SGHTA and FQGNSA. The CDR3 region has the DNA TGTGCCAGCAGCCCTTGGGCAGGGAGGGATCAGCCCCAGCATTTT. It yields the protein CASSPWAGRDQPQHF.

The rearrangement joins TRBV7-9 to TRBJ1-4, with 8 positions matching TRBD1. The CDR3 spans 16 residues. Losses at the gene ends were 1 base for V and 3 bases for J; bases not matched to a gene: 4. CDR1 and CDR2 (germline): SEHNR, FQNEAQ (reference sequence). The CDR3 is CASSLGDRGANEKLFF. Here the CDR3 DNA reads TGTGCCAGCAGCTTAGGAGACAGGGGTGCTAATGAAAAACTGTTTTTT.

The genes are TRBV29-1 and TRBJ1-1; possibly TRBD1 for D (5 bases). Germline CDR1 SQVTM, CDR2 ANQGSEA. This CDR3 spans 14 amino acids. CDR3 DNA: TGCAGGGTGGGCTCTCCGCAGGGCCACACTGAAGCTTTCTTT. Residues: CRVGSPQGHTEAFF.

The chain employs TRBV6-5 and TRBJ2-7; D is uncertain. The length of the CDR3 is 12 residues. With 5 bases removed from V and 2 bases from J, the gap between germline ends came to 7 bases. CDR1 is MNHEY, CDR2 SVGAGI, per germline. CDR3 loop: CASSTPTYEQYF. CDR3 nucleotide sequence: TGTGCCAGCAGTACACCAACCTACGAGCAGTACTTC.

This clone was counted between two and nine times. This chain links TRBV5-8 with TRBJ1-5; D gene unclear. Germline lookup yields CDR1 SGHTS and CDR2 YDEGEE. Trimming shortened V by 4 bases and J by 0 bases, and 11 bases separated the two germline ends. The CDR3 is made up of 15 amino acids. CDR3 sequence (DNA): TGTGCCAGCAGCGCGGGATTTTATAGCAATCAGCCCCAGCATTTT. Protein: CASSAGFYSNQPQHF.

The DNA of the CDR3 is TGCAGCGTTGATGGGGACAGCGCTAATGAAAAACTGTTTTTT. Amino acids: CSVDGDSANEKLFF. This sequence joins TRBV29-1 and TRBJ1-4, with 7 positions matching TRBD1. Germline CDR1 reads SQVTM; CDR2 reads ANQGSEA. The J segment lost 3 bases and the V segment lost 3 bases, leaving 4 bases of the junction unmatched. The CDR3 extends over 14 amino acids.

This clone occurred many times. The V gene is TRBV9, the J gene TRBJ2-7, with TRBD1 as a possible D gene (5 bases). Germline CDR1 and CDR2: SGDLS and YYNGEE. This CDR3 has 13 amino acids. V shed 0 bases and J shed 1 base, with 5 bases lying between them. This CDR3 reads CASSVGQSYEQYF. In DNA, the CDR3 is TGTGCCAGCAGCGTAGGACAGTCCTACGAGCAGTACTTC. The full variable domain, completed using reference TRBV9 and TRBJ2-7, is DSGVTQTPKHLITATGQRVTLRCSPRSGDLSVYWYQQSLDQGLQFLIQYYNGEERAKGNILERFSAQQFPDLHSELNLSSLELGDSALYFCASSVGQSYEQYFGPGTRLTVT.

The chain is built from TRBV29-1 and TRBJ1-1; D unclear. Germline assignment: CDR1 SQVTM and CDR2 ANQGSEA. The V and J ends lost 4 bases and 4 bases respectively, with 10 bases between them. CDR3 length: 12 residues. The CDR3 DNA sequence: TGCAGCGTTGCGGCGGAAACCACTGAAGCTTTCTTT. Amino acid sequence: CSVAAETTEAFF.

CDR3 nucleotides: TGTGCCAGCAGTTACTATCCGGCCGGACAGGGGGATTTTGGGGACACTGAAGCTTTCTTT. Encoded protein: CASSYYPAGQGDFGDTEAFF. The genes are TRBV6-2 or TRBV6-3 and TRBJ1-1; 10 bases fit TRBD1. V lost 1 base, J lost 3 bases, and 17 bases stayed unmatched. The CDR3 is made up of 20 amino acids. Per germline, CDR1 MNHEY and CDR2 SVGEGT.

The chain combines TRBV28 with TRBJ1-5, with a weak D call TRBD1 (6 bases). Per germline, CDR1 MDHEN and CDR2 SYDVKM. The V and J ends lost 9 bases and 6 bases respectively, with 15 bases between them. The CDR3 extends over 13 amino acids. The DNA of the CDR3 is TGTGCCAGTCAAAACACAGGGACTCAGCCCCAGCATTTT. Protein product: CASQNTGTQPQHF.

This clone was seen a few times. V is TRBV11-3 and J is TRBJ2-1; D remains ambiguous. Looked up from germline, CDR1 is SGHNT and CDR2 is YENEEA. The CDR3 contains 15 residues. Trimming shortened V by 5 bases and J by 5 bases, and 16 bases separated the two germline ends. The CDR3 here is CASSPPVRNDNEQFF. The DNA of the CDR3 is TGTGCCAGCAGCCCCCCCGTGCGGAACGACAATGAGCAGTTCTTC.

The chain recombines TRBV7-6 with TRBJ1-2, with 9 bases aligning to TRBD1. There are 14 residues in the CDR3. Germline assignment: CDR1 SGHVS and CDR2 FNYEAQ. V trimming: 5 bases; J trimming: 5 bases; junction bases outside the gene matches: 6. The CDR3 DNA sequence: TGTGCCAGCAGCGCCGAGGACAGGGGATATGGCTACACCTTC. Its translation: CASSAEDRGYGYTF.